The entry below describes one T cell receptor beta chain. Its antigen is currently unknown. It may be a read error: a sequence one base away is much more abundant. The sample is drawn from a study of breast tumors, draining lymph nodes, adjacent tissues. Broader study findings: Tumor TCR diversity was below lymph nodes but above nontumor tissue. Luminal-like breast cancer showed significantly higher tumor–nontumor repertoire similarity than basal-like.

One entry per CDR3 protein, called by TCRdb with MiXCR from the multiplex PCR reads. The table has about 100,000 distinct CDR3 sequences, 21% seen once. The lymph nodes were axillary draining lymph nodes from breast cancer patients. The CDR3 has 14 amino acids. Germline values: CDR1 MNHEY, CDR2 SVGAGI. Material: axillary lymph node tissue. The clonotype comes from a female donor with breast cancer. Some clones in this sample may be carry-over from other donors' samples. The rearrangement links TRBV6-5 to TRBJ2-7; 8 positions match TRBD1. This chain's CDR3 is CASSYSSGGYEQHF. As DNA, the CDR3 is TGTGCCAGCAGTTACTCTTCAGGGGGCTACGAGCAGCACTTC.